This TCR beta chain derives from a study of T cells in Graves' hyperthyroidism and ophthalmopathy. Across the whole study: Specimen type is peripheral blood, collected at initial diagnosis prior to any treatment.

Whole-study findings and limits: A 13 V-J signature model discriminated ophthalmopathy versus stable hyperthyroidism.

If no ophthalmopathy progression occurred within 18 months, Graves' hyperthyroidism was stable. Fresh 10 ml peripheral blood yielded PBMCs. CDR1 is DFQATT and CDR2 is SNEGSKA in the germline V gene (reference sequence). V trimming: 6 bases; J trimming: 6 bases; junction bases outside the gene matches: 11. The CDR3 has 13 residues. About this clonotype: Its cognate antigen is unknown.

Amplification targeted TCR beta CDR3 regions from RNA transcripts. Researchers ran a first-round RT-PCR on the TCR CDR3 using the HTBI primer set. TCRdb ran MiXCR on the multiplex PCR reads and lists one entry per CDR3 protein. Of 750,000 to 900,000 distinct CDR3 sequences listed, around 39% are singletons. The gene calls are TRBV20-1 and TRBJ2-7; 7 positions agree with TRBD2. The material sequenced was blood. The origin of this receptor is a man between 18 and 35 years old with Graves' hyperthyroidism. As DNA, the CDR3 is TGCAGTGCCGCCAACGGGGGGACGGCCGAGCAGTACTTC. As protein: CSAANGGTAEQYF.